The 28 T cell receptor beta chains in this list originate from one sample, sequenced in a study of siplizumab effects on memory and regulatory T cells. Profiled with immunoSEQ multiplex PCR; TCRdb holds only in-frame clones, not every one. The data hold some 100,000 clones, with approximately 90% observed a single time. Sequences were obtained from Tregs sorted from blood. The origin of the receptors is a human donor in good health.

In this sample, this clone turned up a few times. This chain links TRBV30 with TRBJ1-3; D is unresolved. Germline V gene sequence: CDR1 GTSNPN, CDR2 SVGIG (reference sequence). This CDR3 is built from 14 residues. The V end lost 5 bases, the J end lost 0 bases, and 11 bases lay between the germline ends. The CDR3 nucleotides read TGTGCCTGGTCCCCAATCGGCTCTGGAAACACCATATATTTT. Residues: CAWSPIGSGNTIYF.

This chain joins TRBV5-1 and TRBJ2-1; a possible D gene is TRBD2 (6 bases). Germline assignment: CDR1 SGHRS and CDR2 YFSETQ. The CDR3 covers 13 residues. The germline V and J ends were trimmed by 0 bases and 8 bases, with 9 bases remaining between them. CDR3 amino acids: CASSLARRDEQFF. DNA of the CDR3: TGCGCCAGCAGCTTGGCCCGGAGGGATGAGCAGTTCTTC.

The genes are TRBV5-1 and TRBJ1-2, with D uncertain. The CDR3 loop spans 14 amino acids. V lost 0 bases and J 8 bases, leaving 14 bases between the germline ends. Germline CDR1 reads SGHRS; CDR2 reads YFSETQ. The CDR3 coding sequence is TGCGCCAGCAGCTTGGGGCTTGTGGAATTGGGCTACACCTTC. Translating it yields CASSLGLVELGYTF.

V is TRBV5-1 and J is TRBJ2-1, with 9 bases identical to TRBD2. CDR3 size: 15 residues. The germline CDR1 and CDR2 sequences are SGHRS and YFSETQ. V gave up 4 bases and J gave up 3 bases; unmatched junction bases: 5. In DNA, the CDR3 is TGCGCCAGCAGCATTGAGACTAGCGGCTACAATGAGCAGTTCTTC. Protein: CASSIETSGYNEQFF.

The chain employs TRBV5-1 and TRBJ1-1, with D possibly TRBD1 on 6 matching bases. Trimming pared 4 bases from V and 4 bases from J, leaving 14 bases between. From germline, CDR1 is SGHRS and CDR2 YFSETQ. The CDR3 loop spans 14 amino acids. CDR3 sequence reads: CASSPGHLGTEAFF. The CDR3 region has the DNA TGCGCCAGCAGCCCGGGACACCTAGGCACTGAAGCTTTCTTT.

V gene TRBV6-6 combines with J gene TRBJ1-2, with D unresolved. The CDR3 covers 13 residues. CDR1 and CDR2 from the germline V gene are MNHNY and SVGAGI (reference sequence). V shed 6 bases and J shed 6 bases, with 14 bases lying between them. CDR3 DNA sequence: TGTGCCAGCAGCCCAAGGGAAGTTGATGGCTACACCTTC. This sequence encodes CASSPREVDGYTF.

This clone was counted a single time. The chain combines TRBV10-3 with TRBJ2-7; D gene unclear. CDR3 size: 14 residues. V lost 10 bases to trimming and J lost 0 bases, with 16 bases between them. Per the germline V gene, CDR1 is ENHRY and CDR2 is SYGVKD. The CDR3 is CATRTTIPSYEQYF. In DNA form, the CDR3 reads TGTGCCACCCGCACCACGATACCCTCCTACGAGCAGTACTTC.

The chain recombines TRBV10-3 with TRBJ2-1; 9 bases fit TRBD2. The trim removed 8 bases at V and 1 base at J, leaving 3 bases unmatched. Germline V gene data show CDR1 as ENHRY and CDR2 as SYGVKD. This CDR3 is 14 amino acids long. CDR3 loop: CAIRREGSYNEQFF. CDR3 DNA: TGTGCCATCCGGCGGGAGGGATCCTACAATGAGCAGTTCTTC.

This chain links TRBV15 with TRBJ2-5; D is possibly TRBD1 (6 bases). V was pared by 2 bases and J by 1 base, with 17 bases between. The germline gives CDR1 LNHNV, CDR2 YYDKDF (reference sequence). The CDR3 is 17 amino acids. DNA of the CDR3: TGTGCCACCAGCAGACGGCTGGGGGCATTCGGCCAAGAGACCCAGTACTTC. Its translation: CATSRRLGAFGQETQYF.

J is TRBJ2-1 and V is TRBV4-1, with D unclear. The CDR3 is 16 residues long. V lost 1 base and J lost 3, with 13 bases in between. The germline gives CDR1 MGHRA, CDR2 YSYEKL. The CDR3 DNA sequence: TGCGCCAGCAGCCAAGCAAGACTGCCAGACTACAATGAGCAGTTCTTC. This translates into CASSQARLPDYNEQFF.

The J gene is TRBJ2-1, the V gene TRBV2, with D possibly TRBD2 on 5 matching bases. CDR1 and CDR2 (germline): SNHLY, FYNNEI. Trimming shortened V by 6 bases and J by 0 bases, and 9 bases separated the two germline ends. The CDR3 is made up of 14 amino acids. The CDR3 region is CASRLGFSYNEQFF. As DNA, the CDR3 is TGTGCCAGCAGACTAGGTTTCTCCTACAATGAGCAGTTCTTC.

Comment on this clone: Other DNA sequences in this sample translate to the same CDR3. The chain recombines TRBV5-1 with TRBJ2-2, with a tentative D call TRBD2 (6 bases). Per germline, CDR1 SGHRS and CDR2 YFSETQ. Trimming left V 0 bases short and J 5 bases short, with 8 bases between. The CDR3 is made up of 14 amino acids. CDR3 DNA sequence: TGCGCCAGCAGCTTGGCGGGGGATACCGGGGAGCTGTTTTTT. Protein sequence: CASSLAGDTGELFF.

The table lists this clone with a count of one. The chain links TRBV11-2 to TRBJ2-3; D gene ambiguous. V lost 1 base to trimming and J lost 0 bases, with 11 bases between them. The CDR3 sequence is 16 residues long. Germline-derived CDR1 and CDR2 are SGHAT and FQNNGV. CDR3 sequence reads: CASSLVGVTSTDTQYF. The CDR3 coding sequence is TGTGCCAGCAGCTTAGTTGGGGTGACGAGCACAGATACGCAGTATTTT.

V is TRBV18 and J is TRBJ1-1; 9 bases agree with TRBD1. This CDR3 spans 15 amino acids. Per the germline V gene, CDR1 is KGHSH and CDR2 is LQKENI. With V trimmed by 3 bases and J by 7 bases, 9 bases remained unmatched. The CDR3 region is CASSPRQGEDGEAFF. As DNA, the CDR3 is TGTGCCAGCTCACCGAGACAGGGGGAGGACGGTGAAGCTTTCTTT.

The chain's CDR3 is CASSLVFPSATWEEQYF. The CDR3 coding sequence is TGTGCCAGCAGCTTAGTATTTCCCTCCGCGACCTGGGAGGAGCAGTACTTC. The chain links TRBV7-2 to TRBJ2-7; possibly TRBD2 for D (5 bases). Germline CDR1 is SGHTA and CDR2 is FQGNSA. This CDR3 comprises 17 residues. Trimming took off 1 base at V and 7 bases at J, with 23 bases between the two ends.

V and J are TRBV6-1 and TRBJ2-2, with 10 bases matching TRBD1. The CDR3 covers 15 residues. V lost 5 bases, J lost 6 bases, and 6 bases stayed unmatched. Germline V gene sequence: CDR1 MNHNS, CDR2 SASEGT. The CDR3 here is CASSKDRGSAGELFF. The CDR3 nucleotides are TGTGCCAGCAGTAAGGACAGGGGGTCGGCCGGGGAGCTGTTTTTT.

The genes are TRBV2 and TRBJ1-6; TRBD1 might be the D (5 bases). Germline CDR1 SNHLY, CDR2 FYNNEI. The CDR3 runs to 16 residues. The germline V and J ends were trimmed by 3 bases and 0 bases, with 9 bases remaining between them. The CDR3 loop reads CASSERGSSYNSPLHF. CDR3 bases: TGTGCCAGCAGTGAGAGGGGAAGCTCCTATAATTCACCCCTCCACTTT.

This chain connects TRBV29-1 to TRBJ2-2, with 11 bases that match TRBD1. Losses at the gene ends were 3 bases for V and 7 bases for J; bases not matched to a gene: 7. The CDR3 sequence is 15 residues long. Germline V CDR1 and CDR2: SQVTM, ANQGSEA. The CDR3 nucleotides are TGCAGCGTTGACAGAGGACAGGGGGCAAACGGGGAGCTGTTTTTT. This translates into CSVDRGQGANGELFF.

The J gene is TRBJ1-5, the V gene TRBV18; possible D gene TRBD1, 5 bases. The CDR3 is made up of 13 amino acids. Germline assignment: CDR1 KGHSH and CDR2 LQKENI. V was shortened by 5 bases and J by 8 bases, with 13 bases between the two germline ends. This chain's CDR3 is CASSSGLREPQHF. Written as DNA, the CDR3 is TGTGCCAGCTCATCGGGACTTAGGGAGCCCCAGCATTTT. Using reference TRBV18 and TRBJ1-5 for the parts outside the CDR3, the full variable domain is NAGVMQNPRHLVRRRGQEARLRCSPMKGHSHVYWYRQLPEEGLKFMVYLQKENIIDESGMPKERFSAEFPKEGPSILRIQQVVRGDSAAYFCASSSGLREPQHFGDGTRLSIL.

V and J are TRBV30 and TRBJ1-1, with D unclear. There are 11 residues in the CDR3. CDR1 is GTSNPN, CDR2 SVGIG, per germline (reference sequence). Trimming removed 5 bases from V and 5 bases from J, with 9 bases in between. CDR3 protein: CAWGGITEAFF. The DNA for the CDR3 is TGTGCCTGGGGAGGGATAACTGAAGCTTTCTTT.

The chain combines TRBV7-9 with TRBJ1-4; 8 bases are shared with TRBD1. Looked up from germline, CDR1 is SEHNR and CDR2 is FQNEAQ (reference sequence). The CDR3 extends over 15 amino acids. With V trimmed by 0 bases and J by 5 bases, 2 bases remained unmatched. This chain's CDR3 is CASSLATGVNEKLFF. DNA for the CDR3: TGTGCCAGCAGCTTAGCGACAGGGGTGAATGAAAAACTGTTTTTT.

The CDR3 is CAISESLAQNEKLFF. Here the CDR3 DNA reads TGTGCCATCAGTGAGTCCCTGGCGCAGAATGAAAAACTGTTTTTT. The chain links TRBV10-3 to TRBJ1-4; no reliable D call. The CDR3 covers 15 residues. From germline, CDR1 is ENHRY and CDR2 SYGVKD. Trimming removed 0 bases at V and 5 bases at J, with 10 bases between.

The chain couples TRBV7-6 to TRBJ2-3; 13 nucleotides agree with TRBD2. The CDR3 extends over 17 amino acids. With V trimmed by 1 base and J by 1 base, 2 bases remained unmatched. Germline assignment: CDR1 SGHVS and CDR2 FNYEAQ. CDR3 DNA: TGTGCCAGCAGCTTAGGGGGACTAGCGGGACGCACAGATACGCAGTATTTT. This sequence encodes CASSLGGLAGRTDTQYF. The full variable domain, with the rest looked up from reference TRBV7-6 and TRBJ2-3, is GAGVSQSPRYKVTKRGQDVALRCDPISGHVSLYWYRQALGQGPEFLTYFNYEAQQDKSGLPNDRFSAERPEGSISTLTIQRTEQRDSAMYRCASSLGGLAGRTDTQYFGPGTRLTVL.

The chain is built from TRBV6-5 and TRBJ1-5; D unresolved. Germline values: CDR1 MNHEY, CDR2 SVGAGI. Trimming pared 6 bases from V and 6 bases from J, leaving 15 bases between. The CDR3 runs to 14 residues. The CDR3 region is CASSSIPPLQPQHF. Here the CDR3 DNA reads TGTGCCAGCAGCTCCATACCCCCTCTTCAGCCCCAGCATTTT.

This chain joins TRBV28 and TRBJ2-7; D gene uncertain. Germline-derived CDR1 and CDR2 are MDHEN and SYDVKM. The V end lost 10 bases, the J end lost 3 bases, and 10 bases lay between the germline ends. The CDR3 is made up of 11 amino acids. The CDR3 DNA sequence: TGTGCCACAGGTAATGTCTACGAGCAGTACTTC. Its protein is CATGNVYEQYF.

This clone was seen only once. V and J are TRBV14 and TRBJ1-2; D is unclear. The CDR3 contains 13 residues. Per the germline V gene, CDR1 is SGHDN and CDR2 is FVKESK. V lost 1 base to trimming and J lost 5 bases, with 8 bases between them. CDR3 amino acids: CASSQAPQYGYTF. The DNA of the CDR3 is TGTGCCAGCAGCCAAGCTCCCCAGTATGGCTACACCTTC. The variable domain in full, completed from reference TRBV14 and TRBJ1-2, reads EAGVTQFPSHSVIEKGQTVTLRCDPISGHDNLYWYRRVMGKEIKFLLHFVKESKQDESGMPNNRFLAERTGGTYSTLKVQPAELEDSGVYFCASSQAPQYGYTFGSGTRLTVV.

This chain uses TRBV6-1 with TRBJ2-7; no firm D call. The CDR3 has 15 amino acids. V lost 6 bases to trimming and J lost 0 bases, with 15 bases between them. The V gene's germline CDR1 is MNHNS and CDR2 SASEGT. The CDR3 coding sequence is TGTGCCAGCAGGAACCCGCAGGCAAGCTCCTACGAGCAGTACTTC. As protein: CASRNPQASSYEQYF.

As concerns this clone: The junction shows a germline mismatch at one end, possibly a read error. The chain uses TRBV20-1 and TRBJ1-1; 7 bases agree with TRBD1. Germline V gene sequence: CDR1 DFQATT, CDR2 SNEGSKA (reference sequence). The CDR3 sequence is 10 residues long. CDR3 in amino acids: CSAPKNRGPF. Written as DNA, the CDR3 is TGCAGTGCTCCCAAAAACAGGGGACCCTTT.